This T cell receptor beta chain appears in the sequencing data of a study of T cell clonality in common variable immunodeficiency. Study-wide points: CVID subjects shared fewer TCRbeta clones than healthy controls did. CVID subjects showed higher TCRbeta clonality than healthy controls. Fewer deletions and N-nucleotide insertions were reportedly seen in common variable immunodeficiency TCR beta sequences. Repertoire-complication correlations in CVID were limited by patient heterogeneity.

Profiling relied on immunoSEQ multiplex PCR, and the TCRdb table lists in-frame clones only, not all of them. In total the sample includes under 35,000 clones, none of them seen once. This clone has at least ten counts. What it binds is unknown. With the read ending 3 residues before the CDR3 end, the germline J gene is used to fill in that end. The CDR3 has 13 amino acids. Trimming took off 1 base at V and 7 bases at J, with 10 bases between the two ends. CDR1 and CDR2 from the germline V gene are MGHRA and YSYEKL. Sequencing was done on a sample of peripheral blood mononuclear cells. The chain employs TRBV4-1 and TRBJ1-2, with D unresolved. This TCR derives from a person aged 18 to 70 in good health. The CDR3 spells CASSQGGSLGYTF. The part of the CDR3 DNA that was read is TGCGCCAGCAGCCAAGGAGGGTCGCTTGGC.